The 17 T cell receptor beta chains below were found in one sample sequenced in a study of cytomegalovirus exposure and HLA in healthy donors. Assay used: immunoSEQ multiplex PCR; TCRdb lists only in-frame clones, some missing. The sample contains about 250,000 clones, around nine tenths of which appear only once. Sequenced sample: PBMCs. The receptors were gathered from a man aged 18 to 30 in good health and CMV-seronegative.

CDR3 in DNA: TGTGCCAGCAACCCATTGGACTCGTACTACGAGCAGTACTTC. This translates into CASNPLDSYYEQYF. The chain carries TRBV7-8 and TRBJ2-7; possibly TRBD2 for D (5 bases). The V end was cut by 7 bases, the J end by 3 bases, with 16 bases between. Germline V CDR1 and CDR2: SGHVS, FQNEAQ. This CDR3 comprises 14 residues.

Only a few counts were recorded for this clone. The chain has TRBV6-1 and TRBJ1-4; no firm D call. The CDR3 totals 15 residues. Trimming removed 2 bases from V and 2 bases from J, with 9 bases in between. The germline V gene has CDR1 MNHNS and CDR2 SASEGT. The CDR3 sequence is CASSELGRTNEKLFF. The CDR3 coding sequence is TGTGCCAGCAGTGAACTTGGCAGGACTAATGAAAAACTGTTTTTT.

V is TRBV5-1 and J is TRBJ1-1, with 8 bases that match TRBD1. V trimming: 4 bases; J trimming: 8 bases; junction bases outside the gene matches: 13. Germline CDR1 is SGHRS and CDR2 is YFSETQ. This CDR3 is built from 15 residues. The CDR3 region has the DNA TGCGCCAGCAGCCTGGTGACTGGACAGGGAACGGAAGCTTTCTTT. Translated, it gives CASSLVTGQGTEAFF.

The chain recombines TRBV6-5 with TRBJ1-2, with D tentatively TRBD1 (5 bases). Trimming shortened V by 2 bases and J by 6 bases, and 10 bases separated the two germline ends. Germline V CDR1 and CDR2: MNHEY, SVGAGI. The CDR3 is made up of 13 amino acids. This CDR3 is CASSYGDLHGYTF. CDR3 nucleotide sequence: TGTGCCAGCAGTTACGGGGACTTGCATGGCTACACCTTC.

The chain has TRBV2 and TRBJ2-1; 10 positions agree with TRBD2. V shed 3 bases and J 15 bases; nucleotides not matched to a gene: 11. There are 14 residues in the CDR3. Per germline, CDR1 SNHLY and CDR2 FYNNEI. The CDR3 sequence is CASSETGGASGRFF. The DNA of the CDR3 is TGTGCCAGCAGTGAGACCGGGGGGGCTAGCGGGAGGTTCTTC.

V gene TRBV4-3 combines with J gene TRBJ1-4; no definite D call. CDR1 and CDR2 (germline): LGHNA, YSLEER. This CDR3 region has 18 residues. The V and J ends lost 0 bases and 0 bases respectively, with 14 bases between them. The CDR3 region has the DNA TGCGCCAGCAGCCAAGAATTCGAGGGCTTCGCAACTAATGAAAAACTGTTTTTT. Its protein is CASSQEFEGFATNEKLFF.

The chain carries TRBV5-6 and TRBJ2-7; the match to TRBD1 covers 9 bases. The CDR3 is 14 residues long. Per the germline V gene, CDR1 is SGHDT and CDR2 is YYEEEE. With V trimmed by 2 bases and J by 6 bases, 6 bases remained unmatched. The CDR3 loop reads CASSFGTGSAEQYF. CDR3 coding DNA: TGTGCCAGCAGCTTTGGGACAGGGTCGGCCGAGCAGTACTTC.

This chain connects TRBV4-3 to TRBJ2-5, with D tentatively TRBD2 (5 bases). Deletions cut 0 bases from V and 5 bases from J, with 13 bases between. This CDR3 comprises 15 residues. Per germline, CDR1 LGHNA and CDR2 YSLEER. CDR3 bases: TGCGCCAGCAGCCAAGATATGGGCGGCGGGGAGACCCAGTACTTC. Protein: CASSQDMGGGETQYF.

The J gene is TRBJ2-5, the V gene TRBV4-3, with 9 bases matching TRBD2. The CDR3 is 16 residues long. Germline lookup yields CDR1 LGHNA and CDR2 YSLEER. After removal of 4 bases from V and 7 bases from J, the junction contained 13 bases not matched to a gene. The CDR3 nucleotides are TGCGCCAGCAGCCGCGCCCTAGCGGGGCCCTCCACGACCCAGTACTTC. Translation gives CASSRALAGPSTTQYF.

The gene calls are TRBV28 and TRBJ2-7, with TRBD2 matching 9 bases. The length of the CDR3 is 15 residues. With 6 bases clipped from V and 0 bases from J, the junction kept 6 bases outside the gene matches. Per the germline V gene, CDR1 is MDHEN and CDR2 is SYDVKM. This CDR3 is CASSRLAASSYEQYF. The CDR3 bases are TGTGCCAGCAGCAGACTAGCGGCTAGCTCCTACGAGCAGTACTTC.

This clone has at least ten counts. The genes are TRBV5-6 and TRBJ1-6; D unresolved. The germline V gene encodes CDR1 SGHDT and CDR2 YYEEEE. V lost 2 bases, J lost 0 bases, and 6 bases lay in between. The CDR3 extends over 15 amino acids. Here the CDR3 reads CASSFYSSYNSPLHF. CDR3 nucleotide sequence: TGTGCCAGCAGCTTTTACAGCTCCTATAATTCACCCCTCCACTTT. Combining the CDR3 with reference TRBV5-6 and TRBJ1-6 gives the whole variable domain DAGVTQSPTHLIKTRGQQVTLRCSPKSGHDTVSWYQQALGQGPQFIFQYYEEEERQRGNFPDRFSGHQFPNYSSELNVNALLLGDSALYLCASSFYSSYNSPLHFGNGTRLTVT.

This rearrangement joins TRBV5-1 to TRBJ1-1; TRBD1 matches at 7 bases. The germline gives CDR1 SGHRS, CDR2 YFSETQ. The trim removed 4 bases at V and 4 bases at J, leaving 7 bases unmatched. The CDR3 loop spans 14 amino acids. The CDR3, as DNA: TGCGCCAGCAGCATCCTGGACAGGAGCACTGAAGCTTTCTTT. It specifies CASSILDRSTEAFF.

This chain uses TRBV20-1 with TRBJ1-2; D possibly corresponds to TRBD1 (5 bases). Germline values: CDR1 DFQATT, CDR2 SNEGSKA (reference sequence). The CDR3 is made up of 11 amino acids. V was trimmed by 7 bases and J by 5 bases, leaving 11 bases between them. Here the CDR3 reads CSVSGTYGYTF. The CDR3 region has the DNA TGCAGTGTTTCAGGGACTTATGGCTACACCTTC.

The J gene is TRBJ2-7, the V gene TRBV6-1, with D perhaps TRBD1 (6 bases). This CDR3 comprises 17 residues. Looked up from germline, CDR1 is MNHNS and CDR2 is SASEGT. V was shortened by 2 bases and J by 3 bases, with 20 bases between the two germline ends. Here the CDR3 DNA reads TGTGCCAGCAGTGAAAAAGTAGGGGGACGGTGGATCTACGAGCAGTACTTC. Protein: CASSEKVGGRWIYEQYF.

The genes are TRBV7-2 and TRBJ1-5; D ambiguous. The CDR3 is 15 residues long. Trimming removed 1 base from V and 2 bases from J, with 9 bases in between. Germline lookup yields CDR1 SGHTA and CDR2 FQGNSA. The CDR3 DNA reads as TGTGCCAGCAGCTTAGGACGGGGTGGCAATCAGCCCCAGCATTTT. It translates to CASSLGRGGNQPQHF.

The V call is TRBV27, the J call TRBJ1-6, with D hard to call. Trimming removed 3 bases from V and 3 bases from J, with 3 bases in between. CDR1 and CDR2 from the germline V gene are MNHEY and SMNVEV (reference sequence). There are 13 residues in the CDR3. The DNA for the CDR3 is TGTGCCAGCAGTTTTCGCTATAATTCACCCCTCCACTTT. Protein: CASSFRYNSPLHF.

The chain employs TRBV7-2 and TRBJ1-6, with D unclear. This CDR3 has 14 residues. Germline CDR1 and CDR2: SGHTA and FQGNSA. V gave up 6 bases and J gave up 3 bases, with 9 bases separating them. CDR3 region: CASSHADYNSPLHF. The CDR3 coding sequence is TGTGCCAGCAGTCACGCGGACTATAATTCACCCCTCCACTTT.